This T cell receptor beta chain is from a study of shared clonotypes between healthy human individuals. Adults of Caucasian background living in Nashville, Tennessee made up all donors. The authors divided CD4+ cells into CD45RA+ naive and CD45RA-negative memory subsets. Notes on the study in general: Researchers sampled only blood; tissue repertoires likely differ. Estimated richness was generally greater in naive than memory subsets.

Trimming removed 5 bases from V and 6 bases from J, with 11 bases in between. Germline CDR1 and CDR2: SGHAT and FQNNGV. The CDR3 consists of 14 residues. This clone appeared a single time. The antigen is unknown. Measured with immunoSEQ multiplex PCR; TCRdb has only the in-frame clones, and not every one. The sample lists 850,000 to 1,200,000 clones, roughly 80% occurring once. The specimen was memory CD4+ T cells sorted from blood. Subset defined: CD45RA-negative fraction. The chain couples TRBV11-2 to TRBJ1-6; D ambiguous. The sequence was collected from a man aged 18-30 years in good health. The CDR3 DNA reads as TGTGCCAGCAGCAGGAGGGCACTTAATTCACCCCTCCACTTT. It specifies CASSRRALNSPLHF.